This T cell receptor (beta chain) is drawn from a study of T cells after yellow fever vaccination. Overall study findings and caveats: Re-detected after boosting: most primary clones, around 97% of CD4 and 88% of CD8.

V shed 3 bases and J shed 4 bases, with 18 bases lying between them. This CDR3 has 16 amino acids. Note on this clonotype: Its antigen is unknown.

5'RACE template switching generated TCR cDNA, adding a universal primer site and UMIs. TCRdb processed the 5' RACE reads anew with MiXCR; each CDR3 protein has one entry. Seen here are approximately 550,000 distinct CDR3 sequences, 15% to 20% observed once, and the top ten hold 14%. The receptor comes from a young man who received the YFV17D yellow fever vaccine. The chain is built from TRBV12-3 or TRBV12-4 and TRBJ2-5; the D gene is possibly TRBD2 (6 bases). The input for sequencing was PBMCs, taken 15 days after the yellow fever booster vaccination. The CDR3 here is CASSFPTRLGRETQYF. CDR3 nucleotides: TGTGCCAGCAGTTTTCCGACTAGGTTAGGACGAGAGACCCAGTACTTC.